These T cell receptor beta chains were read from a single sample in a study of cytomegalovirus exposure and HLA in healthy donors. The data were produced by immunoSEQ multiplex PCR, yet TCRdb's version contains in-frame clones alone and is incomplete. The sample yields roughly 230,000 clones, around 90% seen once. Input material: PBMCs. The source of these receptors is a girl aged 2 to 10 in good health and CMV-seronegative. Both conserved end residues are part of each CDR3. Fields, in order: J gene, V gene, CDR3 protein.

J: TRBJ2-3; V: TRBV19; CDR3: CASREPGGVTDTQYF
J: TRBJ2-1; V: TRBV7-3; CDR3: CASSLIAGDQNEQFF
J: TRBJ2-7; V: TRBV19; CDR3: CASSIDRGSNEQYF
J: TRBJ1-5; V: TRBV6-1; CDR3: CASSGLIDQPQHF
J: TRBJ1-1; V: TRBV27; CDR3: CASKSSGTEAFF
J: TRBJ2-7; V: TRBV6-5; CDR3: CASRRTSGGQYF
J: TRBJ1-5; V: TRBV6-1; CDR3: CASSEAGTGQIRPQHF
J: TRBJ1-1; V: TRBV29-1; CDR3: CSVEVTGGNTEAFF
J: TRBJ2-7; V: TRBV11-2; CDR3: CASSWTGPVYEQYF
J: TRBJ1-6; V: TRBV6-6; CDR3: CASSYSAMTGPPLHF
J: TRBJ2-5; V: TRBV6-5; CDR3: CASSPGLGLWETQYF